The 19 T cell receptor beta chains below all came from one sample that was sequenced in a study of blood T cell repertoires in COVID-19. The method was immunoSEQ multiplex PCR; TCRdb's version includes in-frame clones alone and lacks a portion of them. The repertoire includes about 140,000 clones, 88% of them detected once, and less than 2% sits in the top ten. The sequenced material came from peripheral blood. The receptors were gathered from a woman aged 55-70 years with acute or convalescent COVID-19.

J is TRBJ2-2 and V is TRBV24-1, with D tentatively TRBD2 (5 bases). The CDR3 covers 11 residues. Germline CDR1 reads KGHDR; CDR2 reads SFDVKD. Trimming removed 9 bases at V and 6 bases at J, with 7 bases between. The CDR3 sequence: CATREAGELFF. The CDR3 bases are TGTGCCACCCGGGAAGCCGGGGAGCTGTTTTTT.

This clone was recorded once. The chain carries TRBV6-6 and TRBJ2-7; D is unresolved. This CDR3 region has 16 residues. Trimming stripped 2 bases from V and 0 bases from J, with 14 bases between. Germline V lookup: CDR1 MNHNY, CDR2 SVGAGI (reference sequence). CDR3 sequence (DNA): TGTGCCAGCAGTTACGGAGTGTCTTTGAGCTCCTACGAGCAGTACTTC. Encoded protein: CASSYGVSLSSYEQYF.

The DNA of the CDR3 is TGTGCCAGCAGCCCCAGTGGTATGAACACTGAAGCTTTCTTT. Amino acid sequence: CASSPSGMNTEAFF. The genes are TRBV7-9 and TRBJ1-1; D is undetermined. Per the germline V gene, CDR1 is SEHNR and CDR2 is FQNEAQ (reference sequence). The CDR3 contains 14 residues. Trimming left V 5 bases short and J 0 bases short, with 10 bases between.

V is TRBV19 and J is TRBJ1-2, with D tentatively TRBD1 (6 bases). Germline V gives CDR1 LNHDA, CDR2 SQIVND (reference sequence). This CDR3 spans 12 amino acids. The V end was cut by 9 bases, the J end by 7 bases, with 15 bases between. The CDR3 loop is CASTTGTRGYTF. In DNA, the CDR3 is TGTGCCAGCACAACCGGGACACGTGGCTACACCTTC. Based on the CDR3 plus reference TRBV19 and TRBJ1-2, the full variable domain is DGGITQSPKYLFRKEGQNVTLSCEQNLNHDAMYWYRQDPGQGLRLIYYSQIVNDFQKGDIAEGYSVSREKKESFPLTVTSAQKNPTAFYLCASTTGTRGYTFGSGTRLTVV.

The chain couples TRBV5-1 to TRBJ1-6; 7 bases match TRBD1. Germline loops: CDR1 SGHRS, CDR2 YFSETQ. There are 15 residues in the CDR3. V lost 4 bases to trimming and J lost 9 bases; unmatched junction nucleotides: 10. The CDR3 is CASSIDRAVGSPLHF. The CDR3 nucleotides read TGCGCCAGCAGCATTGACAGGGCCGTTGGTTCACCCCTCCACTTT.

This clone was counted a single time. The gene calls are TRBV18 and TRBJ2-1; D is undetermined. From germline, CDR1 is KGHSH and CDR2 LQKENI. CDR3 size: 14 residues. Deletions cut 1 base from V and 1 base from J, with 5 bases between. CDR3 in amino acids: CASSPLASYNEQFF. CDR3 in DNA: TGTGCCAGCTCACCACTAGCTTCCTACAATGAGCAGTTCTTC. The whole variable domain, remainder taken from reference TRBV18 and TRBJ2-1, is NAGVMQNPRHLVRRRGQEARLRCSPMKGHSHVYWYRQLPEEGLKFMVYLQKENIIDESGMPKERFSAEFPKEGPSILRIQQVVRGDSAAYFCASSPLASYNEQFFGPGTRLTVL.

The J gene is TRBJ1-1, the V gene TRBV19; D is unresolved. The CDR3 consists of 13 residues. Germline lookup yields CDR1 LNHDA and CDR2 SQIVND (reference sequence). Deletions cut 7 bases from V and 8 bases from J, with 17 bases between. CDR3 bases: TGTGCCAGTACCCCCCTGGAACAGAGAGAAGCTTTCTTT. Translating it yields CASTPLEQREAFF.

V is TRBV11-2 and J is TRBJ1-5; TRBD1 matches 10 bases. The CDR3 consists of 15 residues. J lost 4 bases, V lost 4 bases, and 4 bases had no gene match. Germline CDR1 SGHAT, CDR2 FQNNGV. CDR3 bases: TGTGCCAGCAGCTCTGGGACAGGGGTGAATCAGCCCCAGCATTTT. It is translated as CASSSGTGVNQPQHF.

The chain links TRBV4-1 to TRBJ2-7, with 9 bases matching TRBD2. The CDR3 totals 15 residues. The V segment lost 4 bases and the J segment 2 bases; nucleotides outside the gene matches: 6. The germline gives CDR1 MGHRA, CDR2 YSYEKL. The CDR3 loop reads CASSPSGTSPYEQYF. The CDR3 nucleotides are TGCGCCAGCAGCCCTTCCGGGACTAGCCCCTACGAGCAGTACTTC.

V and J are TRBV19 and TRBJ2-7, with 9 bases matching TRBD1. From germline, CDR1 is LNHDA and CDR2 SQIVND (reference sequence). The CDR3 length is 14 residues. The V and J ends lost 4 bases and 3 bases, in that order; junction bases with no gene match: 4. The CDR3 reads CASSKTGGFYEQYF. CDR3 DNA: TGTGCCAGTAGTAAGACAGGGGGATTCTACGAGCAGTACTTC.

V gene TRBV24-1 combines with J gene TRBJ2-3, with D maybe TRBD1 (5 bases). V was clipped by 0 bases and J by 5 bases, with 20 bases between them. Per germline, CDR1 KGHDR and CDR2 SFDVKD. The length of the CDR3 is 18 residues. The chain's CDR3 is CATSDLVVAGRLKDTQYF. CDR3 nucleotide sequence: TGTGCCACCAGTGATTTGGTGGTGGCAGGGCGCCTGAAAGATACGCAGTATTTT.

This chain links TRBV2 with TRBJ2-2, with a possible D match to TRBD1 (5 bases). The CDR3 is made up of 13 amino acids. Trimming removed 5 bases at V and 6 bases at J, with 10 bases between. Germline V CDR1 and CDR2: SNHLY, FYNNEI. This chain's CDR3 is CASSTMTAGELFF. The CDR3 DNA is TGTGCCAGCAGTACGATGACAGCCGGGGAGCTGTTTTTT.

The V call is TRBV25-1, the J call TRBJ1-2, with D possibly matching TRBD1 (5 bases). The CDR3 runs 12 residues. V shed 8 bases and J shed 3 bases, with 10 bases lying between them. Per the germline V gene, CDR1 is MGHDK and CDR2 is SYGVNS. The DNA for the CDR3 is TGTGCCAGCCGCTCGACAGACTATGGCTACACCTTC. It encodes CASRSTDYGYTF.

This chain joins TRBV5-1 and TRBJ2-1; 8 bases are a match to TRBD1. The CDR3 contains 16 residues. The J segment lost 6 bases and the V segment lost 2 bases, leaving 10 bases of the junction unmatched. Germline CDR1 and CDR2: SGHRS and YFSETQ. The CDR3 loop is CASSLGQGMGSNEQFF. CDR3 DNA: TGCGCCAGCAGCTTAGGACAGGGCATGGGGAGCAATGAGCAGTTCTTC.

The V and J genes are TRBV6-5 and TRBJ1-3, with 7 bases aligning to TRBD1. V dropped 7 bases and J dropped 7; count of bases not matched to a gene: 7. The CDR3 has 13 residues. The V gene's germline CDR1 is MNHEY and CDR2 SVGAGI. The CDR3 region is CASTRGGGNTIYF. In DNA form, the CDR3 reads TGTGCCAGCACAAGAGGGGGCGGTAACACCATATATTTT.

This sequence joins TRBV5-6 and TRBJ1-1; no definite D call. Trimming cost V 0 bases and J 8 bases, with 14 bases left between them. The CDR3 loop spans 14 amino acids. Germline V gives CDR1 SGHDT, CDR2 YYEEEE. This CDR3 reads CASSLVGSLGEAFF. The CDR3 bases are TGTGCCAGCAGCTTGGTTGGCAGCCTCGGGGAAGCTTTCTTT.

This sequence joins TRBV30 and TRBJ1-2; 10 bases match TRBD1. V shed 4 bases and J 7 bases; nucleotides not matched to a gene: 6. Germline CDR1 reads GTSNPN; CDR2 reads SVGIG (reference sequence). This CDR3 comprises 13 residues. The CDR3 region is CAWNRDRGFGYTF. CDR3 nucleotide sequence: TGTGCCTGGAACCGGGACAGGGGTTTTGGCTACACCTTC.

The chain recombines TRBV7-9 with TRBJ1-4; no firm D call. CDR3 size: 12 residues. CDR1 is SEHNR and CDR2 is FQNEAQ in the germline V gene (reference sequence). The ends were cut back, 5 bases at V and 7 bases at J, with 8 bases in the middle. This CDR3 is CASSLVGEKLFF. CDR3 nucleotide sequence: TGTGCCAGCAGCCTAGTCGGTGAAAAACTGTTTTTT.

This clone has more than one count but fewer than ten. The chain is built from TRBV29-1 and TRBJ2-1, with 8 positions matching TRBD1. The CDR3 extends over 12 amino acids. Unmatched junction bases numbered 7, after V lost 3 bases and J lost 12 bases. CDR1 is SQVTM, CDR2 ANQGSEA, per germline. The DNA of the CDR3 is TGCAGCGTTGAGAGATCCGGGACAGGGCAGTTCTTC. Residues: CSVERSGTGQFF.